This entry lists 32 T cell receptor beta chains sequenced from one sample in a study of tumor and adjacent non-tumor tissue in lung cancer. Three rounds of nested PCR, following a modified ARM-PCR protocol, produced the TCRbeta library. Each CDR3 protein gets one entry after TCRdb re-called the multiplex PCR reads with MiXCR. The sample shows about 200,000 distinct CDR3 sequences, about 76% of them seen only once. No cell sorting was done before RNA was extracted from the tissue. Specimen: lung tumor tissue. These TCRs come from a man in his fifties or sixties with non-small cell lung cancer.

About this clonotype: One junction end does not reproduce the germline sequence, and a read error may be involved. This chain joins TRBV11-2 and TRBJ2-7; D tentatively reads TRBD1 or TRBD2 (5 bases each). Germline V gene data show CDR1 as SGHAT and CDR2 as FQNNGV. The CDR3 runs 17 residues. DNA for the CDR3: TGTGCCAGCGGCTTAGACGGAAGGGACCTGGGAATCTACGAGCAGTACTTC. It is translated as CASGLDGRDLGIYEQYF.

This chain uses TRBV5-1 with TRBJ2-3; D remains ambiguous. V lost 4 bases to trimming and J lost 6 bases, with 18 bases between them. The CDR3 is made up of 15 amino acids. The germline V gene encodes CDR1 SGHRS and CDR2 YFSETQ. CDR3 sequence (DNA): TGCGCCAGCAGCCAGGTAGCAGGCCCCCTCGATACGCAGTATTTT. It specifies CASSQVAGPLDTQYF.

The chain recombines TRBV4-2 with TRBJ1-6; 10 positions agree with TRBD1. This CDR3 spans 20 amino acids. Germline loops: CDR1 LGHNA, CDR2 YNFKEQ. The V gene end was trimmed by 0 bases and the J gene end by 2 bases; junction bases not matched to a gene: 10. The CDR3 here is CASSQDFTGTGDTYNSPLHF. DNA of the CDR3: TGTGCCAGCAGCCAAGATTTTACCGGGACAGGGGACACCTATAATTCACCCCTCCACTTT.

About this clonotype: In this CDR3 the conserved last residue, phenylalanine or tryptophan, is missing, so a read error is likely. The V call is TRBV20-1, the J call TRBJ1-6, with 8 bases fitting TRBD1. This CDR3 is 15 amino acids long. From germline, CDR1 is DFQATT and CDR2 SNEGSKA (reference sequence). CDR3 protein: CNARAGTGYDSPLHC. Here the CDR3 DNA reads TGCAATGCTAGAGCCGGGACAGGTTATGATTCACCCCTCCACTGT.

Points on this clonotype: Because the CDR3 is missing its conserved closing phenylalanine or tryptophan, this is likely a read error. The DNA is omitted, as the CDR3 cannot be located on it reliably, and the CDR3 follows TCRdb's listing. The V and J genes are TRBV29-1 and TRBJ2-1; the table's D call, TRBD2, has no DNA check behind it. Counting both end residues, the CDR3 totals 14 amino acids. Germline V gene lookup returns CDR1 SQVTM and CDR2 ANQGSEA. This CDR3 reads CSVVEAGDSDEQLL.

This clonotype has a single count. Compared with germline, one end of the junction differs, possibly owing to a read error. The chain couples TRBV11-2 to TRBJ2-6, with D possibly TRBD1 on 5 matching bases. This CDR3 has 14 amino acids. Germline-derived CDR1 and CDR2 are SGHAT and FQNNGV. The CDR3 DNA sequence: TGTGCTAGTAGTACTATCTCTGGGGCCAACGACCTGACTTTC. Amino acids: CASSTISGANDLTF. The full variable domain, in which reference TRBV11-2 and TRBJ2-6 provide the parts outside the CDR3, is EAGVAQSPRYKIIEKRQSVAFWCNPISGHATLYWYQQILGQGPKLLIQFQNNGVVDDSQLPKDRFSAERLKGVDSTLKIQPAKLEDSAVYLCASSTISGANDLTFGAGSRLTVL.

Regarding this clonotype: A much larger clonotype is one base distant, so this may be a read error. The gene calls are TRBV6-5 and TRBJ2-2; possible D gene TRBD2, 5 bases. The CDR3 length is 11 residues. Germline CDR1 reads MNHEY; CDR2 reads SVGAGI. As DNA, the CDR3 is TGTGCCAGCAGTTATTCCGGGGAGCCGTTTTTT. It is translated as CASSYSGEPFF.

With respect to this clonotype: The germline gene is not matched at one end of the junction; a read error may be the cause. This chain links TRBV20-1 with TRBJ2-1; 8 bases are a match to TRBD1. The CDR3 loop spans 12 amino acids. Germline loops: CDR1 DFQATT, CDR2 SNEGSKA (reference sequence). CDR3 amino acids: CSAMDRVDEQIF. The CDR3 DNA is TGCAGTGCTATGGACAGGGTCGATGAGCAGATCTTC.

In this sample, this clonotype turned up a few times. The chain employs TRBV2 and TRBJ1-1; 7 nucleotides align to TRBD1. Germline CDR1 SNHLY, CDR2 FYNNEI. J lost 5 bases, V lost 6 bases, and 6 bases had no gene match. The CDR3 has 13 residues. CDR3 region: CASRETGFTEAFF. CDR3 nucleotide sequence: TGTGCCAGCAGAGAGACAGGGTTTACTGAAGCTTTCTTT. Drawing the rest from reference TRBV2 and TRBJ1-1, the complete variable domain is EPEVTQTPSHQVTQMGQEVILRCVPISNHLYFYWYRQILGQKVEFLVSFYNNEISEKSEIFDDQFSVERPDGSNFTLKIRSTKLEDSAMYFCASRETGFTEAFFGQGTRLTVV.

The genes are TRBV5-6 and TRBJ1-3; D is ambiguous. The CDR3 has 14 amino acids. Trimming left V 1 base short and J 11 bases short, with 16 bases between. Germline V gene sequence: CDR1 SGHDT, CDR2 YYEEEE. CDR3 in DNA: TGTGCCAGCAGCTTGAAAGACCAGGTAGAGTCCATATATTTT. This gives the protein CASSLKDQVESIYF.

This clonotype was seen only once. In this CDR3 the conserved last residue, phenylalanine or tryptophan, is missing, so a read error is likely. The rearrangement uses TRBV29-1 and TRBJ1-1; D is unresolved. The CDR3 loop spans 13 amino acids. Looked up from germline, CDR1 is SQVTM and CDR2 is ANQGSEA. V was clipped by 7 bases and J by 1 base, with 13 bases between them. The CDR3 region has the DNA TGCAGCGCCTTCGAAGCAGGGAACACTGAAGCTTTCATT. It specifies CSAFEAGNTEAFI.

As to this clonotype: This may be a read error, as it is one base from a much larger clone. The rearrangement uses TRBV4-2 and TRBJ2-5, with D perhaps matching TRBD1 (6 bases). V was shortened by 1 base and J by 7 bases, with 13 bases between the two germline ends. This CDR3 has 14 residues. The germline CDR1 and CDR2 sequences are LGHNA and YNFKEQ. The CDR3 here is CASSQGLTGVTQYF. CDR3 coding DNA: TGTGCCAGCAGCCAAGGACTGACAGGCGTGACCCAGTACTTC.

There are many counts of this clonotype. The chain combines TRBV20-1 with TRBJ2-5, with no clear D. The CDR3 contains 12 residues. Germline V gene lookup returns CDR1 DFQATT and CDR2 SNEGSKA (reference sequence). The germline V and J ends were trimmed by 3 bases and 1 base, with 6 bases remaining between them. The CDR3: CSARFRQETQYF. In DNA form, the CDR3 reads TGCAGTGCTAGGTTCCGCCAAGAGACCCAGTACTTC.

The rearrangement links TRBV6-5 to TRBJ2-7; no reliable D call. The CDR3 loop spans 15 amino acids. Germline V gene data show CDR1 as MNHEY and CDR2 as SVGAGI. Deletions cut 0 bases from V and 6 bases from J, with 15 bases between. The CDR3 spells CASSYSGPPCSEQYF. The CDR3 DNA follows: TGTGCCAGCAGTTACTCTGGCCCCCCCTGCTCCGAGCAGTACTTC.

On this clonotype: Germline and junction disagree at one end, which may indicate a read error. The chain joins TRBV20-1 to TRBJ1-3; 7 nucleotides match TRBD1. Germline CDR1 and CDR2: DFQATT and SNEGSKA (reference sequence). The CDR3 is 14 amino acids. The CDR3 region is CSATTGEGGNTIHF. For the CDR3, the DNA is TGCAGTGCTACCACAGGGGAAGGTGGAAACACCATACATTTT.

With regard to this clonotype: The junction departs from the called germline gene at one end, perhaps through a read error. The CDR3 DNA is TGTGCCAGCAGTGCGACTAGCGGACCCTCCTATGAGCAGTACTTC. Its protein is CASSATSGPSYEQYF. The rearrangement links TRBV6-2 or TRBV6-3 to TRBJ2-7, with 9 nucleotides matching TRBD2. This CDR3 spans 15 amino acids. Germline assignment: CDR1 MNHEY and CDR2 SVGEGT.

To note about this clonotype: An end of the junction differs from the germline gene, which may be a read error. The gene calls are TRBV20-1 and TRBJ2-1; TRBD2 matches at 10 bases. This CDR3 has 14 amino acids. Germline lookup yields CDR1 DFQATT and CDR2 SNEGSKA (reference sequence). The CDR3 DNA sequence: TGCAGTGCTAGGCCTAGCGGGAGCTACAATGTGCAGTTCTTC. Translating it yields CSARPSGSYNVQFF.

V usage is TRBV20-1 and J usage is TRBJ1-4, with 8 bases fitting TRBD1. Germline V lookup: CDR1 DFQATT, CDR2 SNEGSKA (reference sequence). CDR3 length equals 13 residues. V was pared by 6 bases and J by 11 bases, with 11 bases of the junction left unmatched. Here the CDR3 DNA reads TGCAGTGCCAAGGACAGGGAGGGAGAGAAACTGTTTTTT. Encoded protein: CSAKDREGEKLFF.

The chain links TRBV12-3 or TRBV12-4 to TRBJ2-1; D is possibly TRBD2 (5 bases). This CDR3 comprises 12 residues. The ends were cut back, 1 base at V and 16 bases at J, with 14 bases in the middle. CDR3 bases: TGTGCCAGCAGTTTAGGGGCGGAGGTTCAATTCTTC. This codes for CASSLGAEVQFF.

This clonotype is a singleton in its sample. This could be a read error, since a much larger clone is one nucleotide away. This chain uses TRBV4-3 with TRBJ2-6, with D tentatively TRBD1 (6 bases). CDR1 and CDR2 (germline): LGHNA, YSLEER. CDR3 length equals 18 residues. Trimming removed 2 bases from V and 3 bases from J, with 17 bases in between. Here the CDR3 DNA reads TGCGCCAGCAGCCAACGGGCCCCCAGGGGCAGTGGGGCCAACGTCCTGACTTTC. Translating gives CASSQRAPRGSGANVLTF.

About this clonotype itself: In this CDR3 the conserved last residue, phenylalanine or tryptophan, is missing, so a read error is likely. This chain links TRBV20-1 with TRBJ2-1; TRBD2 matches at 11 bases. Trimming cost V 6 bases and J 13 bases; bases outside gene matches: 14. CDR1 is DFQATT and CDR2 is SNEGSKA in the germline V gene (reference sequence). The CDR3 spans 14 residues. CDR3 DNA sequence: TGCAGTGCGTCACTAGCGGGAGAGAAGTGGAAACAGTTCTCC. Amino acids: CSASLAGEKWKQFS.

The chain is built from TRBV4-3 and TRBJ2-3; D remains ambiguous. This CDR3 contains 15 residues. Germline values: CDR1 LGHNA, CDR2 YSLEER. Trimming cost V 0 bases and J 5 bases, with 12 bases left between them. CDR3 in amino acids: CASSQEGKTKDTQYF. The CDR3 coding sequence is TGCGCCAGCAGCCAAGAAGGCAAGACGAAAGATACGCAGTATTTT.

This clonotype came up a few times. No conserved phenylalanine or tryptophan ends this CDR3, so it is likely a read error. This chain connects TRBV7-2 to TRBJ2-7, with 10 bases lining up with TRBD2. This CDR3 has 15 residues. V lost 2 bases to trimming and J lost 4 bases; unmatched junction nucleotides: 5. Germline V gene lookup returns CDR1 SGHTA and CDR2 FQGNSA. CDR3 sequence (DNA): TGTGCCAGCAGCTTAAACCCTAGCGGGAGTTACGAGCAGTACTTA. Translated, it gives CASSLNPSGSYEQYL.

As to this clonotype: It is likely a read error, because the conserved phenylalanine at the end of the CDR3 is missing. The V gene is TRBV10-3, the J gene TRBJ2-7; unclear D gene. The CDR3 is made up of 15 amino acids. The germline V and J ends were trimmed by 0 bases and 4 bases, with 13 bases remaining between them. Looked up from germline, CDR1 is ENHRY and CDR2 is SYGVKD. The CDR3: CAISESSKLQYEQYI. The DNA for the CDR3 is TGTGCCATCAGTGAGTCCTCCAAATTGCAGTACGAGCAGTACATT.

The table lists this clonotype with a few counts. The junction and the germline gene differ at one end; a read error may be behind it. The chain's CDR3 is CASSLDSETQYF. CDR3 bases: TGTGCCAGCAGTTTAGACTCAGAGACCCAGTACTTC. V usage is TRBV11-2 and J usage is TRBJ2-5; D not certain. Germline V gene lookup returns CDR1 SGHAT and CDR2 FQNNGV. This CDR3 is built from 12 residues.

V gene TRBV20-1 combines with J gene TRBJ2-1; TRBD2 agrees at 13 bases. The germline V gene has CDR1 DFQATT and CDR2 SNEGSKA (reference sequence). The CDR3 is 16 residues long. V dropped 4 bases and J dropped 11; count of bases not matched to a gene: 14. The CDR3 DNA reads TGCAGTGCTACCCCGACTAGCGGGAGGACCAGAGATAAGCAGTTCTTC. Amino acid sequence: CSATPTSGRTRDKQFF.

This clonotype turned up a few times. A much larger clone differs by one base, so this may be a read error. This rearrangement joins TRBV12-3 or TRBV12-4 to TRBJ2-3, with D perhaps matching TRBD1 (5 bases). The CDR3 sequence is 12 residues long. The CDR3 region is CASNQNTGTQYF. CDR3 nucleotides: TGTGCCAGCAACCAGAACACAGGTACGCAGTATTTT.

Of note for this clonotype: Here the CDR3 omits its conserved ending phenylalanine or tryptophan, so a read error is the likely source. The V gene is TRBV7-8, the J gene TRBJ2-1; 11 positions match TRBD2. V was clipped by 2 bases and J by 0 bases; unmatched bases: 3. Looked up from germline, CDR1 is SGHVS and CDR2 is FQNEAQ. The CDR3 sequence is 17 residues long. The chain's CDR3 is CASSLSSGRISYNEQFL. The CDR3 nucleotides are TGTGCCAGCAGCTTATCTAGCGGGAGGATCTCCTACAATGAGCAGTTCTTA.

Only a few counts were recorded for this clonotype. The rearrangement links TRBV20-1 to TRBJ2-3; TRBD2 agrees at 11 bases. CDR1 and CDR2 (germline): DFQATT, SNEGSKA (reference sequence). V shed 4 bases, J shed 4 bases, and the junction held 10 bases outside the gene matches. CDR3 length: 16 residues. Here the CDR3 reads CSANLLTSGSSDTQYF. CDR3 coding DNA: TGCAGTGCTAACCTTCTAACTAGCGGGAGTTCAGATACGCAGTATTTT.

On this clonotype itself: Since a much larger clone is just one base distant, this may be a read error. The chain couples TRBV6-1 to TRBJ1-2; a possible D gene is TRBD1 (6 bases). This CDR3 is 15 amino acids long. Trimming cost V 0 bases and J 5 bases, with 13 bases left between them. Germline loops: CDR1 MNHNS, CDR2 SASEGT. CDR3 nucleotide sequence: TGTGCCAGCAGTGAAGCAGTCGACAGGACATATGGCTACACCTTC. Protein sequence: CASSEAVDRTYGYTF.

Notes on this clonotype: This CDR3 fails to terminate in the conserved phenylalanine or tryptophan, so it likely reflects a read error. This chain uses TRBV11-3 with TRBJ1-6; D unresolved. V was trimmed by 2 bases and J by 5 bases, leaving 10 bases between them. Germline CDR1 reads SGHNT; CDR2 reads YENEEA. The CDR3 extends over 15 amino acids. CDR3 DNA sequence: TGTGCCAGCAGCTTAACAAGGAAAGATAATTCACCCCTCCACTTA. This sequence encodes CASSLTRKDNSPLHL.

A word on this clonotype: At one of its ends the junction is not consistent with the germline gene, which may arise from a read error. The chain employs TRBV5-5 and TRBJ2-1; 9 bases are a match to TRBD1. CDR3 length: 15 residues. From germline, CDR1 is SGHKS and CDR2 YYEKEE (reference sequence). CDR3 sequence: CVSSLLQGATNEQFF. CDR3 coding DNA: TGTGTCAGCAGCCTACTACAGGGGGCGACCAATGAGCAGTTCTTC.